Shown below are 17 T cell receptor beta chains from a single sample sequenced in a study of blood T cell repertoires in COVID-19 (dated by TCRdb to 2019 to 2021). The method behind the library was the immunoSEQ multiplex PCR assay. The table was pulled from immuneACCESS by TCRdb, which kept in-frame rearrangements only. Such tables lose some clones; where checked, under half of the loss comes from unresolved V genes, and the rest has no known cause. In this sample the table shows tens of thousands of clones, around 89% of which occur a single time. The biggest ten clones account for around 12% of the sample. The sequencing sample was made of peripheral blood. The receptors derive from a man in his 70s with active or convalescent COVID-19.

In its sample, this clone was seen once. The CDR3 DNA sequence: TGCGCCAGCAGTGAGCCCCTGACGGGGGGCAAACTGTTTTTT. Encoded protein: CASSEPLTGGKLFF. The rearrangement joins TRBV10-2 to TRBJ1-4, with D possibly matching TRBD1 (6 bases). V was pared by 2 bases and J by 11 bases, with 15 bases between. From germline, CDR1 is WSHSY and CDR2 SAAADI. This CDR3 has 14 residues.

J is TRBJ1-2 and V is TRBV2, with D unresolved. V shed 7 bases and J shed 3 bases, with 12 bases lying between them. Germline V gene data show CDR1 as SNHLY and CDR2 as FYNNEI. This CDR3 spans 13 amino acids. CDR3 residues: CASTRTEDYGYTF. CDR3 in DNA: TGTGCCAGCACCAGGACGGAGGACTATGGCTACACCTTC.

This clone was seen more than once but under ten times. The chain employs TRBV28 and TRBJ2-5; D gene uncertain. Germline CDR1 is MDHEN and CDR2 is SYDVKM. This CDR3 is built from 14 residues. V shed 2 bases and J shed 1 base, with 8 bases lying between them. The CDR3 loop is CASSLDPGQETQYF. Here the CDR3 DNA reads TGTGCCAGCAGTTTAGATCCGGGCCAAGAGACCCAGTACTTC.

This chain joins TRBV10-3 and TRBJ2-6; possible D gene TRBD2, 6 bases. This CDR3 has 16 residues. Trimming took 0 bases from V and 1 from J, leaving 7 bases between them. Germline CDR1 ENHRY, CDR2 SYGVKD. Here the CDR3 DNA reads TGTGCCATCAGTGAGTCGGAGGGGTCTGGGGCCAACGTCCTGACTTTC. This codes for CAISESEGSGANVLTF.

This clone came up once. The chain joins TRBV6-4 to TRBJ2-7, with 10 bases matching TRBD1. This CDR3 comprises 14 residues. Germline CDR1 MRHNA, CDR2 SNTAGT. The trim removed 9 bases at V and 5 bases at J, leaving 10 bases unmatched. CDR3 bases: TGTGCCAGGGCTGCCGGGACAGGGGTCCACGAGCAGTACTTC. Translation: CARAAGTGVHEQYF.

The V gene is TRBV27, the J gene TRBJ2-2; 11 nucleotides align to TRBD1. With 2 bases clipped from V and 6 bases from J, the junction kept 5 bases outside the gene matches. This CDR3 contains 16 residues. CDR1 MNHEY and CDR2 SMNVEV come from the germline V gene (reference sequence). The chain's CDR3 is CASSLRTGGRAGELFF. In DNA form, the CDR3 reads TGTGCCAGCAGTTTAAGGACAGGGGGCCGCGCCGGGGAGCTGTTTTTT.

This chain links TRBV5-1 with TRBJ1-6; D possibly corresponds to TRBD1 (6 bases). The germline gives CDR1 SGHRS, CDR2 YFSETQ. V was clipped by 4 bases and J by 7 bases, with 18 bases between them. The CDR3 consists of 16 residues. The CDR3 DNA sequence: TGCGCCAGCAGCCTTCGCGGGGGCGGGTTGAATTCACCCCTCCACTTT. As protein: CASSLRGGGLNSPLHF.

The rearrangement uses TRBV5-1 and TRBJ1-1; the D gene is possibly TRBD1 (5 bases). The V end was cut by 0 bases, the J end by 3 bases, with 12 bases between. The CDR3 sequence is 15 residues long. Germline lookup yields CDR1 SGHRS and CDR2 YFSETQ. The chain's CDR3 is CASSLVGVVHTEAFF. The CDR3 DNA reads TGCGCCAGCAGCTTGGTAGGGGTGGTGCACACTGAAGCTTTCTTT.

The chain recombines TRBV2 with TRBJ1-1; TRBD1 is a possible D gene (5 bases). This CDR3 has 13 amino acids. Between the trimmed V and J ends, which lost 9 bases and 1 base, there was a span of 12 bases. Germline-derived CDR1 and CDR2 are SNHLY and FYNNEI. The CDR3 loop is CASLMQGNTEAFF. DNA for the CDR3: TGTGCCAGTCTAATGCAGGGGAACACTGAAGCTTTCTTT.

This clone was detected once. V usage is TRBV4-3 and J usage is TRBJ1-2; D uncertain. V was cut by 0 bases and J by 3 bases, with 14 bases left in between. This CDR3 is 16 amino acids long. CDR1 and CDR2 from the germline V gene are LGHNA and YSLEER. CDR3 sequence: CASSQEYGPTDYGYTF. As DNA, the CDR3 is TGCGCCAGCAGCCAAGAATATGGGCCAACGGACTATGGCTACACCTTC.

The chain is built from TRBV5-8 and TRBJ2-2; D is possibly TRBD1 (5 bases). Germline-derived CDR1 and CDR2 are SGHTS and YDEGEE. CDR3 length equals 15 residues. V lost 0 bases and J lost 5, with 11 bases in between. CDR3 in amino acids: CASSLVAGRTGELFF. CDR3 sequence (DNA): TGTGCCAGCAGCTTGGTGGCAGGGCGGACCGGGGAGCTGTTTTTT.

The chain uses TRBV6-5 and TRBJ1-3; 7 bases fit TRBD1. CDR1 MNHEY and CDR2 SVGAGI come from the germline V gene. Trimming removed 4 bases from V and 4 bases from J; junction bases left unmatched: 10. The CDR3 is 16 residues long. CDR3 in DNA: TGTGCCAGCAGTTCCTACCCGACAGGGAGGGGAAACACCATATATTTT. This sequence encodes CASSSYPTGRGNTIYF.

This chain joins TRBV5-6 and TRBJ1-2; 10 bases are a match to TRBD1. The ends lost 3 bases at V and 2 bases at J; junction bases unmatched: 4. Germline CDR1 reads SGHDT; CDR2 reads YYEEEE. CDR3 length equals 15 residues. The DNA for the CDR3 is TGTGCCAGCAGCTCGACAGGGGGCGCGAACTATGGCTACACCTTC. This encodes CASSSTGGANYGYTF.

This sequence joins TRBV14 and TRBJ1-2; TRBD1 is a possible D gene (5 bases). The CDR3 length is 14 residues. Trimming pared 1 base from V and 6 bases from J, leaving 12 bases between. Germline V gene sequence: CDR1 SGHDN, CDR2 FVKESK. CDR3 DNA: TGTGCCAGCAGCCAAGGGCAGGGCAGGGATGGCTACACCTTC. It yields the protein CASSQGQGRDGYTF.

This sequence joins TRBV2 and TRBJ2-1; no clear D. Trimming stripped 8 bases from V and 10 bases from J, with 9 bases between. This CDR3 comprises 10 residues. CDR1 and CDR2 (germline): SNHLY, FYNNEI. The CDR3 DNA reads as TGTGCCAGCCAGCTGCGGGAGCAGTTCTTC. It codes for CASQLREQFF.

This clone was counted only a few times. The rearrangement uses TRBV7-6 and TRBJ1-3; TRBD1 agrees at 7 bases. Germline V CDR1 and CDR2: SGHVS, FNYEAQ. The CDR3 runs to 18 residues. With V trimmed by 0 bases and J by 0 bases, 8 bases remained unmatched. The CDR3 is CASSLAWAGGPSGNTIYF. In DNA, the CDR3 is TGTGCCAGCAGCTTAGCGTGGGCAGGGGGACCCTCTGGAAACACCATATATTTT. The full variable domain, completed using reference TRBV7-6 and TRBJ1-3, is GAGVSQSPRYKVTKRGQDVALRCDPISGHVSLYWYRQALGQGPEFLTYFNYEAQQDKSGLPNDRFSAERPEGSISTLTIQRTEQRDSAMYRCASSLAWAGGPSGNTIYFGEGSWLTVV.

This sequence joins TRBV2 and TRBJ2-5, with 13 bases lining up with TRBD2. The CDR3 consists of 14 residues. The trim removed 10 bases at V and 5 bases at J, leaving 7 bases unmatched. Germline V gives CDR1 SNHLY, CDR2 FYNNEI. Written as DNA, the CDR3 is TGTGCCACCCGGACTAGCGGGGGAGGTGAGACCCAGTACTTC. This translates into CATRTSGGGETQYF. Complete variable domain (other parts from reference TRBV2 and TRBJ2-5): EPEVTQTPSHQVTQMGQEVILRCVPISNHLYFYWYRQILGQKVEFLVSFYNNEISEKSEIFDDQFSVERPDGSNFTLKIRSTKLEDSAMYFCATRTSGGGETQYFGPGTRLLVL.